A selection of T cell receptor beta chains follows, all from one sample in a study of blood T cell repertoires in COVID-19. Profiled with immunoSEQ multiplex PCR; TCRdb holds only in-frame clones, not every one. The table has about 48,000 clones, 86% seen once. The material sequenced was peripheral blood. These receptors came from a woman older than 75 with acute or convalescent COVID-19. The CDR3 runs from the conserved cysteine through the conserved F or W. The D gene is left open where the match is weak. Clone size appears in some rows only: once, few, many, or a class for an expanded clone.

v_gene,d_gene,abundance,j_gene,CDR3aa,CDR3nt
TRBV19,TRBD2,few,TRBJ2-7,CASSRLAGDAYEQYF,TGTGCCAGTAGTAGACTAGCGGGGGATGCCTACGAGCAGTACTTC
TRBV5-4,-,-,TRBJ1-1,CASSHTNTEAFF,TGTGCCAGCAGCCACACGAACACTGAAGCTTTCTTT
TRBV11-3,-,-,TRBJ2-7,CASSLDRAHEQYF,TGTGCCAGCAGCTTAGATCGCGCCCACGAGCAGTACTTC
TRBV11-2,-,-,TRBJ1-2,CASSLEGAGYGYTF,TGTGCCAGCAGCTTAGAAGGGGCAGGGTATGGCTACACCTTC
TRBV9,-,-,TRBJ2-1,CASSGGTPGGAEQFF,TGTGCCAGCAGCGGCGGGACTCCTGGTGGCGCTGAGCAGTTCTTC
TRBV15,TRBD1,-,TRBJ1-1,CATSRGGQGGNTEAFF,TGTGCCACCAGCAGAGGGGGACAGGGAGGGAACACTGAAGCTTTCTTT
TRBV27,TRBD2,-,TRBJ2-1,CASSILTGRGSSYNEQFF,TGTGCCAGCAGTATTCTAACCGGGCGGGGGAGCTCCTACAATGAGCAGTTCTTC
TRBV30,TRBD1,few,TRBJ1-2,CALGQVNYGYTF,TGTGCCCTGGGACAGGTCAACTATGGCTACACCTTC
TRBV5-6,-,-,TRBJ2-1,CASSLGRGAYNEQFF,TGTGCCAGCAGCTTGGGCAGGGGGGCTTACAATGAGCAGTTCTTC
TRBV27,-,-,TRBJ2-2,CASSLRGGNTGELFF,TGTGCCAGCAGTTTGAGGGGGGGGAACACCGGGGAGCTGTTTTTT